This T cell receptor beta chain was recovered during a study of cytotoxic CD8 clonotypes in ibrutinib-treated CLL (TCRdb year 2021). At the level of the whole study: The cohort included about 15 treatment-naive and roughly ten relapsed/refractory patients; some 18 were IGHV unmutated. Of the 86 people in the trial, about two dozen had longitudinal samples available. Response samples were obtained after a median of about 13 months of treatment, with a range of about 6 to 36 months. An average of 255,043 productive templates and 80,000 to 95,000 productive rearrangements was obtained per sample. Patients were still on ibrutinib when every remission and progressive disease sample was collected. Cryopreserved peripheral blood mononuclear cells were obtained prior to treatment, at the time of response, and at either disease progression or sustained remission. Partial responses were observed in roughly 24 patients and complete responses in 2; after a median follow-up of roughly 72 months, remission was maintained in 15 or so patients and progression was observed in some twelve. Overall study outcomes, separate from this receptor: Sampling times were not matched between sustained-remission and progressing patients, and lymph node repertoires were not studied. At baseline, clonality was higher than in age-matched healthy donors and showed a strong correlation with circulating CD8+ T-cell counts. Clonality increased at ibrutinib response, stayed stable in sustained remission, and fell back toward baseline at progression. Public clonotypes were found to be uncommon and were observed to contract or remain stable during treatment; the increase in clonality was shown to reflect expansion of private clonotypes at ibrutinib response.

This specimen's time point label, per the study, means: about eleven months on ibrutinib. For TCR beta library preparation, approximately 2 micrograms of genomic DNA were extracted from the cryopreserved PBMCs. High-throughput TCR beta sequencing was performed on longitudinal blood samples from CLL patients receiving ibrutinib monotherapy. The patients took part in an open-label, single-center phase 2 trial of ibrutinib monotherapy. On a MiSeq, deep resolution sequencing aimed for a depth between 1 in 1 million and 1 in 200,000 T cells, with each clonotype covered 10x on average. TCR beta libraries were generated with the immunoSEQ hsTCRB Kit. In the paper's pipeline: Data were analyzed with ImmunoSEQ Data Assistant and ImmunoSEQ Analyzer, with V, D and J genes assigned per IMGT definitions. Clonality, which ranges from 0 to 1, was calculated by subtracting the normalized Shannon entropy of productive rearrangement frequencies from one. Only overrepresented clonotypes making up at least 0.05% of the repertoire of each patient were included in the public clonotype analysis. Repertoires from thirteen age-matched healthy donors in immuneACCESS were used as clonality controls. TCRdb stores this immuneACCESS table with in-frame sequences only. Part of the clones is absent; in the studies checked, under half of the shortfall reflects unresolved V genes, and no reason is known for the rest. V, J and clone size reflect that table, while D and trimming were determined from the DNA. Present in this sample are fewer than 50,000 clones, about half of which were seen just once. The leading ten clones occupy approximately 32% of the sample.

Measured from the cysteine to the phenylalanine, the CDR3 is 16 residues long. The kept DNA is CDR3 alone, 48 bases in frame from the first base. The germline V gene supplies CDR1 SGDLS and CDR2 YYNGEE. The germline ends are 15 bases apart after V is trimmed by 4 bases and J by 2 bases. Concerning this clone: The clone's antigen remains unknown. Base qualities are not recorded, but no much larger clone differs from it by a single base.

The clonotype originates from a human donor with chronic lymphocytic leukemia. This sample comprised PBMCs, obtained after 12 months of ibrutinib treatment. Here the chain combines TRBV9 and TRBJ2-2, with TRBD2 as a weak D call on 5 bases. The DNA is TGTGCCAGCAGCCCAGCGACGGGAAGAAACACCGGGGAGCTGTTTTTT. Translation gives CASSPATGRNTGELFF.